This record concerns one T cell receptor (beta chain) sequence. In its sample, this clonotype was seen many times. What this receptor recognizes is not known. Base qualities are missing; no much larger clone stands one base away. The data derive from a study of Graves' ophthalmopathy and Graves' hyperthyroidism (dated by TCRdb to 2016 to 2019). The study in broad terms: Peripheral blood samples were taken at the time of initial diagnosis, before any treatment was given. The study used signatures of the TCR beta repertoire to tell Graves' ophthalmopathy apart from Graves' hyperthyroidism and to predict which patients would progress to ophthalmopathy. For training and testing, the 100 or so patients in the discovery cohort were randomly divided in a 7:3 ratio. Following sampling, methimazole starting at 30 mg daily was administered to hyperthyroidism patients, and high-dose intravenous methylprednisolone was administered to ophthalmopathy patients. In total, 135 blood samples were TCR-sequenced: roughly 45 ophthalmopathy, under 85 hyperthyroidism and 17 hyperthyroidism-to-ophthalmopathy patients. To explore V-J signatures that separate ophthalmopathy from hyperthyroidism, a discovery set of about 96 patients was enrolled, consisting of 40 to 45 with ophthalmopathy and 55 to 65 with stable hyperthyroidism. In over 5 hyperthyroidism patients, the T-cell repertoire of thyroid tissue was compared with the T-cell repertoire of blood. An independent validation cohort was composed of about 20 hyperthyroidism patients and over 15 patients who later progressed from hyperthyroidism to ophthalmopathy. The full study reports these points: Ophthalmopathy was separated from stable hyperthyroidism by the 13-signature model with around 89% sensitivity and less than 82% specificity in cross-validation and with 80%/75% in the test set. In validation, the model predicted ophthalmopathy progression with about 71% sensitivity and roughly 72% specificity; roughly 11 predicted patients were CT-confirmed with GO in a median of 6.5 months. Most expanded thyroid clonotypes with frequency above 0.001 were also detected in blood, suggesting blood repertoires may reflect the thyroid immune response. Sample size was not predetermined statistically, and investigators were not blinded to group allocation.

A patient counted as having stable hyperthyroidism if there was no progression to ophthalmopathy within 18 months of follow-up. The hyperthyroidism patients were 18 to 65 years old and newly diagnosed, with a disease duration of less than 2 months. Patients with other autoimmune diseases, uncontrolled infections, pregnancy or lactation were excluded. Clinical symptoms, serum thyroxine, TRAb, thyroid ultrasound and orbital computed tomography formed the basis of the diagnosis. Using Ficoll-Paque density gradient centrifugation, PBMCs were isolated from 10 ml of fresh peripheral blood. Total RNA was extracted using Trizol reagent, and RNA quality was checked on an Agilent 2100 Bioanalyzer. TCR beta CDR3 regions were amplified from RNA transcripts for repertoire sequencing. The first round of RT-PCR was done with HTBI primers and the Qiagen OneStep RT-PCR kit, and was followed by a second round of multiplex PCR, then size selection and purification. Sequencing of the libraries was carried out on an Illumina HiSeq2000 in paired-end mode with 100 bp reads. Per the source publication's procedure: SOAPnuke was used to process the reads, removing any read that contained adapters or uncalled bases, had a mean Phred below 15, or lacked an exact match to the constant primer or identifier. COPE v1.2.5 was used to merge high-quality paired reads. Each unique nucleotide sequence was treated as a clonotype, and MiTCR v1.1 was used to align the clonotypes to the IMGT TRB V, D and J references. Only V-J combinations with frequency above 0.0001 were analysed, covering more than 99% of repertoires. For each V-J combination, a TCR clonal expansion and chaos score was defined as F50 clonal expansion divided by the chaos observed in the TCRdist matrix. Welch's t-statistics and random forest were used to reduce the features to approximately 13 V-J combinations, which were then used as input to a naive Bayes classifier. Thyroid-blood repertoire similarity was quantified with the Morisita-Horn index. TCRdb reprocessed the public reads (quality trimming at Q25 with fastp, clone calling with MiXCR) and kept in-frame beta chains. Merged by CDR3 protein, the rows form single entries marked with the most common genes and DNA. The V and J calls come from TCRdb's annotation, not from the publication. The sample includes 350,000 to 400,000 distinct CDR3 sequences, with approximately 15% observed a single time. Of the sample, 5.5% to 8% is held by the ten largest clones.

Sequencing input: peripheral blood. This TCR came from a woman under 30 with stable Graves' hyperthyroidism. Donor details come from another sample of the same person, matched by shared clones.

This receptor carries the CDR3 CASSLVQEYGYTF. The sequenced DNA is TGTGCCAGCAGCTTGGTGCAGGAATATGGCTACACCTTC. Recombination connected TRBV5-5 to TRBJ1-2, with the D gene call left open. The trim is 0 bases for V and 5 bases for J, with a gap of 8 bases between the germline ends. Sequences SGHKS (CDR1) and YYEKEE (CDR2) are obtained from the germline V gene (reference sequence). From the cysteine up to the phenylalanine, the CDR3 has a length of 13 residues. The CDR3 DNA has 39 bases and is translated from base 1.